This T cell receptor beta chain was identified during a study of shared clonotypes between healthy human individuals. There are 12 residues in the CDR3. V gave up 2 bases and J gave up 2 bases, with 5 bases separating them. The germline V gene has CDR1 SGHNT and CDR2 YYREEE (reference sequence). Data came from immunoSEQ multiplex PCR; TCRdb stores just in-frame clones and leaves some out. The sample lists 1,500,000 or so clones; 98% to 99% were seen once. This clone showed up just once. The source is a man aged 25-45 years in good health. The material sequenced was naive CD4+ T cells sorted from blood. Subset of the sample: CD45RA+ positively selected. The V call is TRBV5-4, the J call TRBJ2-7; D is undetermined. The CDR3 DNA follows: TGTGCCAGCAGCTTTGATGCCTACGAGCAGTACTTC. Amino acid sequence: CASSFDAYEQYF.